This T cell receptor (beta chain) was captured in a study of blood T cell repertoires in COVID-19 (TCRdb year 2020). Broadly, across the study: Samples covering the acute and convalescent phases of COVID-19 were provided by collaborators in the United States, Italy and Spain. The repertoires were released in a freely available public database meant as a resource for research on the immune response to SARS-CoV-2. The material from the prospective study consisted of cDNA or gDNA derived from T cells, B-cell-depleted T cells, or PBMCs. The samples were drawn from two sources: the first 160 participants of the ongoing ImmuneRACE study, and about 1,300 subjects contributed by 6 global collaborators. Where available, HLA class I and class II types were taken from metadata supplied by the sample provider and were not determined by assay-based typing. The dataset comprised deeply sampled blood TCRbeta repertoires from subjects exposed to, actively infected with, or recovered from COVID-19. Nearly every sample came with metadata listing a de-identified subject ID, COVID-19 status, age in years and sex. Summary of the overall study and its limitations: Clinical and demographic metadata were provided uncurated, with the amount varying by source and participant.

One collaborating source in Seattle enrolled patients while the patients were actively infected and followed the patients over time throughout the course of disease. Each collaborating institution followed its own protocols to collect whole blood in K2EDTA tubes. For TCRbeta analysis, collaborators shipped samples as frozen whole blood, isolated PBMCs, or DNA extracted from either of those sample types. As for this clone: Its antigen is still unknown. No quality values exist for individual bases; no much larger clone is one base distant.

TCRbeta CDR3 regions were amplified from genomic DNA by means of the immunoSEQ Assay, a bias-controlled multiplex PCR. The study's own analysis went as follows. The number of nucleated cells in each sample was estimated from the amplification of reference gene primers within the assay. To quantify the absolute abundance of each unique TCRbeta CDR3 rearrangement, sequence reads were collapsed and filtered. For each sample, productive Simpson clonality was calculated by taking the square root of Simpson's diversity index across productive rearrangements. TCRdb retrieved this table from immuneACCESS and kept in-frame rearrangements only. Not all clones are present; in checked studies, unresolved V genes account for under half, and no reason is known for the remainder. The DNA was the basis for D and trimming; V, J and clone size are from that table. In this sample the table shows around 300,000 clones, approximately 86% of which occur a single time. Around 14% of the sample goes to the ten largest clones.

From a lookup of the germline V gene, CDR1 and CDR2 are SGHAT and FQNNGV. Measured from the cysteine to the phenylalanine, the CDR3 is 13 residues long. Kept here is only the CDR3 DNA, which spans 39 bases and is read in frame from base 1. The V end loses 3 bases and the J end loses 3 bases, and a stretch of 9 bases separates them. Input material: peripheral blood. This receptor was taken from a woman between 65 and 79 years old with COVID-19, enrolled during active disease. Recombination joined TRBV11-2 with TRBJ2-7, and perhaps TRBD1 as D gene, on 5 matching bases. The CDR3 protein sequence reads: CASSFGRDYEQYF. The DNA sequence reads TGTGCCAGCAGCTTCGGCAGGGACTACGAGCAGTACTTC.